These T cell receptor beta chains were read from a single sample in a study of blood T cells in healthy people across ages. TCRdb re-analysed the 5' RACE reads in MiXCR, keeping a single row per CDR3 protein. This table holds under 1,000,000 distinct CDR3 sequences, roughly 35% found once. The specimen was blood. The receptors here all came from a man younger than 30 in good health. The CDR3 runs from the conserved cysteine through the conserved F or W. A D gene is named only where the DNA matches it firmly. Some rows have no size entry. The others give once, few or many, or a class for an expanded clone.

TRBD1,many,TRBV10-3,13,TRBJ1-1,TGTGCCATCAGGGATGACAGGGGGACTGAAGCTTTCTTT,CAIRDDRGTEAFF
.,.,TRBV29-1,13,TRBJ1-1,TGCAGCGGACGGGAGTCAATGAACACTGAAGCTTTCTTT,CSGRESMNTEAFF
TRBD1,few,TRBV7-9,15,TRBJ1-4,TGTGCCAGCAGCGACATGGACAGGGTTGAAGAAAAACTGTTTTTT,CASSDMDRVEEKLFF
.,.,TRBV5-1,16,TRBJ2-2,TGCGCCAGCAGTTCGGACGGGGTTGCTAACACCGGGGAGCTGTTTTTT,CASSSDGVANTGELFF
.,many,TRBV5-5,17,TRBJ2-1,TGTGCCAGCAGCTTGGCTCGGGCCGCAACTTCCTACAATGAGCAGTTCTTC,CASSLARAATSYNEQFF
.,few,TRBV6-5,14,TRBJ1-6,TGTGCCAGCAGTTATGGGGCCCCGGGTTCACCCCTCCACTTT,CASSYGAPGSPLHF
TRBD1,.,TRBV10-3,15,TRBJ2-7,TGTGCCATCAGGGACCCGGGACAGGGATCCTACGAGCAGTACTTC,CAIRDPGQGSYEQYF
.,few,TRBV7-2,15,TRBJ1-5,TGTGCCAGCAGCATAAACGGTCTAAGCAATCAGCCCCAGCATTTT,CASSINGLSNQPQHF
.,.,TRBV7-9,18,TRBJ2-7,TGTGCCAGCAGCTTAAAGATTGGTCGGGCAGGGCCCACCTACGAGCAGTACTTC,CASSLKIGRAGPTYEQYF
.,few,TRBV7-2,16,TRBJ2-6,TGTGCCAGCAGCTTAGCGCCGGGTTCTGGGGCCAACGTCCTGACTTTC,CASSLAPGSGANVLTF
.,.,TRBV7-2,14,TRBJ2-1,TGTGCCAGCAGCTTAGCGCTTGTTTCCAATGAGCAGTTCTTC,CASSLALVSNEQFF
.,many,TRBV7-9,14,TRBJ2-1,TGTGCCAGCAGCTTTCCGCTAGACAGTTATGAGCAGTTCTTC,CASSFPLDSYEQFF
.,.,TRBV6-1,15,TRBJ2-1,TGTGCCAGCAGTGGGGGGGCATCAGGTCCCGATGAGCAGTTCTTC,CASSGGASGPDEQFF
.,.,TRBV7-3,16,TRBJ1-6,TGTGCCAGCAGCTTAAAGGGGAGCTCCTATAATTCACCCCTCCACTTT,CASSLKGSSYNSPLHF
.,.,TRBV5-1,15,TRBJ1-6,TGCGCCAGCACTCCGCAGGGGCCCTATAATTCACCCCTCCACTTT,CASTPQGPYNSPLHF
TRBD1,few,TRBV12-3/TRBV12-4,14,TRBJ2-7,TGTGCCAGCAGCCAGACAGGGGGCGATTACGAGCAGTACTTC,CASSQTGGDYEQYF
.,.,TRBV4-2,16,TRBJ2-7,TGTGCCAGCAGCCAAGAGCTGGGCGGCTCCTACAATGAGCAGTACTTC,CASSQELGGSYNEQYF
.,.,TRBV7-2,14,TRBJ1-2,TGTGCCAGCAGCCTTCACATCCAGGCGGAAGGCTACACCTTC,CASSLHIQAEGYTF
.,.,TRBV30,15,TRBJ1-5,TGTGCCTGGAGCCCTACGGGGGGCTTCAATCAGCCCCAGCATTTT,CAWSPTGGFNQPQHF
TRBD2,.,TRBV9,15,TRBJ2-7,TGTGCCAGCAGCGTAGGCGGGGGAAATTACAATGAGCAGTACTTC,CASSVGGGNYNEQYF
TRBD1,.,TRBV7-9,16,TRBJ2-4,TGTGCCAGCAGCCCGGGACAGGGGGAGGACAAAAGCATTCAGTACTTC,CASSPGQGEDKSIQYF